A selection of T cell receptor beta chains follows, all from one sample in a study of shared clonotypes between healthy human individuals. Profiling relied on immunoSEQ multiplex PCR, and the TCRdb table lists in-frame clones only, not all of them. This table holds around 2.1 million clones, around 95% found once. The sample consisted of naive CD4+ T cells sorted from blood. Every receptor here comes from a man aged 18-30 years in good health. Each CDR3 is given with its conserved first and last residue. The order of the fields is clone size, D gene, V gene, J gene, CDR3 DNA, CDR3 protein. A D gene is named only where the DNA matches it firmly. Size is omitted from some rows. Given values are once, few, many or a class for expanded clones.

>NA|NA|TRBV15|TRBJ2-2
TGTGCCACCAGCAGAGACCTGGGGACCGCGTACACCGGGGAGCTGTTTTTT
CATSRDLGTAYTGELFF
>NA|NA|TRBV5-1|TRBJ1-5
TGCGCCAGCAGTCAGGACAGTAGGAGCAATCAGCCCCAGCATTTT
CASSQDSRSNQPQHF
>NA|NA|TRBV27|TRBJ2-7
TGTGCCAGCAGTTTGCAACAGGGCCCAAATTCCTACGAGCAGTACTTC
CASSLQQGPNSYEQYF
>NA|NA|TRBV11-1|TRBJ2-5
TGTGCCAGCAGCTCTGGACTACAAGAGACCCAGTACTTC
CASSSGLQETQYF
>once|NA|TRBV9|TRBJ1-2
TGTGCCAGCAGCCCGGACGGAGCTAACTATGGCTACACCTTC
CASSPDGANYGYTF
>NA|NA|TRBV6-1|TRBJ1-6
TGTGCCAGCACCGAATACGGGGAGCGTATTCCCCTCCACTTT
CASTEYGERIPLHF
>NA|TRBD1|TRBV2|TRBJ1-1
TGTGCCAGCAGTGGAGACAGGGGGAGGTACACTGAAGCTTTCTTT
CASSGDRGRYTEAFF
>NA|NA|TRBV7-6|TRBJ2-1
TGTGCCAGCAGCACGCTTGTCGGGGTCTCCTACAATGAGCAGTTCTTC
CASSTLVGVSYNEQFF
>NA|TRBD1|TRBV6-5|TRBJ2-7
TGTGCCAGCAGTTCGCTCGACAGGGGCGGACCCTACGAGCAGTACTTC
CASSSLDRGGPYEQYF
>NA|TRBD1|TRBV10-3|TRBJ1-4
TGTGCCATCAGCAATAGGGGGCCGAGCGAAAAACTGTTTTTT
CAISNRGPSEKLFF
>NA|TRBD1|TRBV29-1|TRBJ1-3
TGCAGCGTTGAAGGGGTGGTCGGCAGGGGGGGAAACACCATATATTTT
CSVEGVVGRGGNTIYF
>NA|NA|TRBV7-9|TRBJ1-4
TGTGCCAGCAGCATATGGGATGTCAATGAAAAACTGTTTTTT
CASSIWDVNEKLFF
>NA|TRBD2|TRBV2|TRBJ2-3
TGTGCCAGCAGTGACATCCGAGCTAGCGGAAGCACAGATACGCAGTATTTT
CASSDIRASGSTDTQYF
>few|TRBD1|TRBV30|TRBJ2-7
TGTGCCTGGAGTGTACTCCCTACAGGGGGCTTGTACGAGCAGTACTTC
CAWSVLPTGGLYEQYF
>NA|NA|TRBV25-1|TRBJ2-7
TGTGCCAGCAGTTCTTTCCAAGGTGGGGGCGAGCAGTACTTC
CASSSFQGGGEQYF
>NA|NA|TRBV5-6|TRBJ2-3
TGTGCCAGCAGCCCGGACTTAGATACGCAGTATTTT
CASSPDLDTQYF
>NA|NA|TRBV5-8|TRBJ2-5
TGTGCCAGCAGCTTGACCCCAGGAGGGACCCAGTACTTC
CASSLTPGGTQYF
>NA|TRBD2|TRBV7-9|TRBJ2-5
TGTGCCAGCAGCTTTGGGGGACTAGCGGGAGTGGGGCTTCAAGAGACCCAGTACTTC
CASSFGGLAGVGLQETQYF
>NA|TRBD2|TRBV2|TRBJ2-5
TGTGCCAGCAATTCCGGGACTAGCGGGAGTCGGAGAGAGACCCAGTACTTC
CASNSGTSGSRRETQYF
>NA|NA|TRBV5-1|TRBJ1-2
TGCGCCAGCAGCTTGGGGGGATATGGCTACACCTTC
CASSLGGYGYTF
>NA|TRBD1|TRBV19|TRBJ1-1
TGTGCCAGTAGTCCCCAGGGGGCGAACCGTGAAGCTTTCTTT
CASSPQGANREAFF
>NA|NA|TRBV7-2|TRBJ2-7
TGTGCCAGCAGACCCTCGGGTCCTCGGGAGCAGTACTTC
CASRPSGPREQYF
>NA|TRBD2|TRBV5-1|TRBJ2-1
TGCGCCAGCAGCGGCGGGACTAGCGGGCTTTACAATGAGCAGTTCTTC
CASSGGTSGLYNEQFF
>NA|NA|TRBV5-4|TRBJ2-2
TGTGCCAGCAGCCCGGGGCCGGGAGAAACCGGGGAGCTGTTTTTT
CASSPGPGETGELFF
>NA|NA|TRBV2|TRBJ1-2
TGTGCCAGCAGCTTCTTAGGTTATACGGGGGGCTACACCTTC
CASSFLGYTGGYTF
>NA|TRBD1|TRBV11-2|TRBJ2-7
TGTGCCAGCACCCTAACGGACAGGGGGCCCTACGAGCAGTACTTC
CASTLTDRGPYEQYF
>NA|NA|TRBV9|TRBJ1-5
TGTGCCAGCAGCATAAACAGGGTTCGGCAGCCCCAGCATTTT
CASSINRVRQPQHF
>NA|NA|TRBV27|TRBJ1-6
TGTGCCAGCAGTTGGCCGGGGAACTCACCCCTCCACTTT
CASSWPGNSPLHF
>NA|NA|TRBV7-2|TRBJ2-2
TGTGCCAGCAGCTCCGAGCAAGAATTTAGGGCACGGGAGCTGTTTTTT
CASSSEQEFRARELFF
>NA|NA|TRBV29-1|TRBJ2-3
TGCAGCGTTCGCCCAAGCACAGATACGCAGTATTTT
CSVRPSTDTQYF
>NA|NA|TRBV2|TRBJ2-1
TGTGCCAGCAGAGATCCACTCAATGAGCAGTTCTTC
CASRDPLNEQFF
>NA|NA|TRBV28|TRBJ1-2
TGTGCCAGCAGTTTAAGAATGAGTGGCTACACCTTC
CASSLRMSGYTF
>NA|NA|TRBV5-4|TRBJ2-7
TGTGCCAGCAGCTTGTCCGGGGCGTACGAGCAGTACTTC
CASSLSGAYEQYF
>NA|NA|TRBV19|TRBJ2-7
TGTGCCAGTAGTACCCAGGGAAGGGAATCGGACGAGCAGTACTTC
CASSTQGRESDEQYF
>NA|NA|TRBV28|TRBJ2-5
TGTGCAACAACCGTCCTAGGGTCCCGGGGGTTCCAAGAGACCCAGTACTTC
CATTVLGSRGFQETQYF
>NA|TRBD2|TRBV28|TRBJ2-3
TGTGCCAGCAGTTTATGGAACTTCCGCGGGGGGGCAGGGGATACGCAGTATTTT
CASSLWNFRGGAGDTQYF
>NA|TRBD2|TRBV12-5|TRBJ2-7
TGTGCTAGTGGTTTGGTACTCGGGGAGGGGCCGCACCAGCAGTACTTC
CASGLVLGEGPHQQYF
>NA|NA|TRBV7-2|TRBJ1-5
TGTGCCAGCAGCTTAGTTTCTGGCAGCCGACCCAATCAGCCCCAGCATTTT
CASSLVSGSRPNQPQHF
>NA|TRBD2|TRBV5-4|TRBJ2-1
TGTGCCAGCAGCTTTAGCGGGGGGGCGGAAAATGAGCAGTTCTTC
CASSFSGGAENEQFF
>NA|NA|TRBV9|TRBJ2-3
TGTGCCAGCAGCGTAGGTATAGTAAGCACAGATACGCAGTATTTT
CASSVGIVSTDTQYF
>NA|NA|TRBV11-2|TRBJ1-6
TGTGCCAGCAGCTTAGGGGGCAGGATCGATAATTCACCCCTCCACTTT
CASSLGGRIDNSPLHF
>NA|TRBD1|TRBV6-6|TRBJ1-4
TGTGCCAGCAGCCAGGACAGGGAAGGGCCAAAACTGTTTTTT
CASSQDREGPKLFF
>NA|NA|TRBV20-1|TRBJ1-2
TGCAGTGCTAGAGTCCCGGATGGCTACACCTTC
CSARVPDGYTF
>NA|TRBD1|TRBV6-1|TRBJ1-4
TGTGCCAGCAGCCAGGACAGGAATGAAAAACTGTTTTTT
CASSQDRNEKLFF
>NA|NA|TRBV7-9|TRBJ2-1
TGTGCCAGCAGCTTATCCGTTAGTGAGCAGTTCTTC
CASSLSVSEQFF
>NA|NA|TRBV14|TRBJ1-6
TGTGCCAGCGGTGAGGAGTGGGGAGGTTCACCCCTCCACTTT
CASGEEWGGSPLHF